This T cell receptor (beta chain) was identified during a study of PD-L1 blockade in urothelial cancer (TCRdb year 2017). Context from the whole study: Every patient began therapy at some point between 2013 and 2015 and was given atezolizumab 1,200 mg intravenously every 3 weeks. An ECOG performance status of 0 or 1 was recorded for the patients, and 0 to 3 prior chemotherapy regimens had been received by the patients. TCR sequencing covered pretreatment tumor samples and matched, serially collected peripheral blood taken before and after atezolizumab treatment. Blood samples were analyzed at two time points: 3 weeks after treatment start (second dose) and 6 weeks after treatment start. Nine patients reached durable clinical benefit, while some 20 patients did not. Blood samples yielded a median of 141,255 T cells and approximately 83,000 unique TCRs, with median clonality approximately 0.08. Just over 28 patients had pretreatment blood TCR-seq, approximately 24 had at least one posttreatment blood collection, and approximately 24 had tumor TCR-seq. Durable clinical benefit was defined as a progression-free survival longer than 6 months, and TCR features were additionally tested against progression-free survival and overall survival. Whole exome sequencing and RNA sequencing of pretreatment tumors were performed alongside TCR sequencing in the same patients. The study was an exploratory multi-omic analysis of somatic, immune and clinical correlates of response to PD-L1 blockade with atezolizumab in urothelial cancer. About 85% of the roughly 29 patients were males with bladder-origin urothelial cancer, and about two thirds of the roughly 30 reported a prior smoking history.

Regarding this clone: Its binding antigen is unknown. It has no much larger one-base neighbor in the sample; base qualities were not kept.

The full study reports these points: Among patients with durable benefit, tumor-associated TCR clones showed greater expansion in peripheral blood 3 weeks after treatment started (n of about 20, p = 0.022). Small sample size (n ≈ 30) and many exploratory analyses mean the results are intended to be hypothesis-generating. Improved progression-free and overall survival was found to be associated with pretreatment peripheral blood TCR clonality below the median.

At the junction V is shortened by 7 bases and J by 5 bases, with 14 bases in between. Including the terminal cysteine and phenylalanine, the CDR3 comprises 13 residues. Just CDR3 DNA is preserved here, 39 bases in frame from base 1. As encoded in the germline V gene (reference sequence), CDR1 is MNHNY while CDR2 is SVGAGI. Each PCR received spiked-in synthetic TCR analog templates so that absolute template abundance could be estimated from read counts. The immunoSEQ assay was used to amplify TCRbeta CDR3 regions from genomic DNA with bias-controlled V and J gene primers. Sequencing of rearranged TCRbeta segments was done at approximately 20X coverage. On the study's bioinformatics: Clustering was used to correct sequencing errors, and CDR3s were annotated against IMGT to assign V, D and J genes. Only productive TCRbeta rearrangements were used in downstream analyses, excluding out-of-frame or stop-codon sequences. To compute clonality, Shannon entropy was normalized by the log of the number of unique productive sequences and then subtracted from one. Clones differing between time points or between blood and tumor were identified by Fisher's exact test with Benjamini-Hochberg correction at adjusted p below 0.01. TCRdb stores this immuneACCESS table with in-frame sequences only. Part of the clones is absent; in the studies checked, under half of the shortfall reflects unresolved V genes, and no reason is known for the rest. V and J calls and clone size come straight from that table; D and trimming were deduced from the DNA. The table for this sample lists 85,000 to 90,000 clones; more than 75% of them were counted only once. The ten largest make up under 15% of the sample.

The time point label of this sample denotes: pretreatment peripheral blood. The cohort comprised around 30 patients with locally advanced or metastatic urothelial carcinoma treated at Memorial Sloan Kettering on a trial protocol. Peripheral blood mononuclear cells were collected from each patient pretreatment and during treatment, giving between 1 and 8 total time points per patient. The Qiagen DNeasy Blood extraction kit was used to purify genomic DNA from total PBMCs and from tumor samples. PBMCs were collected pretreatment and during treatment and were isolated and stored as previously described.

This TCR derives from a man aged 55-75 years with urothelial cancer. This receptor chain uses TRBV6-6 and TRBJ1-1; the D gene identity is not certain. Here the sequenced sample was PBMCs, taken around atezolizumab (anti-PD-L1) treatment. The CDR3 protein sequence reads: CASKSARATEAFF. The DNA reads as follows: TGTGCCAGCAAATCCGCTCGAGCTACTGAAGCTTTCTTT.